This T cell receptor beta chain stems from a study of T cell responses to AZD1222 COVID-19 vaccine. General study results and limits: Donors were mostly white British, more females; clonal diversity possibly underestimated. Breadth and depth of Spike-specific TCRs rose after two AZD1222 doses. The reported proportion of spike-specific TCRs targeting unmutated variant regions was nearly half. Spike regions recognized by vaccine-associated CD4 TCRs spanned the protein, led by 160-218 and 743-854.

The protocol was immunoSEQ multiplex PCR, while the TCRdb copy is restricted to in-frame clones and leaves out a portion. The sample lists about 89,000 clones, around 91% seen once, with roughly 5.5% in the top ten. This clone was observed once. The antigen is unknown. This CDR3 region has 12 residues. V lost 4 bases, J lost 8 bases, and 13 bases lay in between. Germline lookup yields CDR1 SGHNT and CDR2 YYREEE (reference sequence). This rearrangement joins TRBV5-4 to TRBJ2-7; TRBD1 might be the D (5 bases). The TCR sequence derives from an adult in good health. Sequenced material: peripheral blood, taken on day 0 of MenACWY control vaccination. CDR3 loop: CASSIDRDKQYF. CDR3 coding DNA: TGTGCCAGCAGCATTGACAGAGATAAGCAGTACTTC.